The table lists the clone carrying this T cell receptor beta chain with a count of one. The data originate from a study of cytomegalovirus exposure and HLA in healthy donors. Across the study: Early released data had around 89 million unique TCRs, all coming from HLA-typed donors.

The PCR used 60 Vbeta and 13 Jbeta primers. The data were produced by immunoSEQ multiplex PCR, yet TCRdb's version contains in-frame clones alone and is incomplete. The table includes under 250,000 clones, roughly four fifths detected once. Sequencing input: PBMCs. The source of this sequence is a woman aged 55-69 years in good health and CMV-seropositive.

CDR3 nucleotides: TGTGCCAGCAGCCCAAGCCGCTTACTAGCGGGAGGGCAAGAGACCCAGTACTTC. This sequence encodes CASSPSRLLAGGQETQYF. The chain joins TRBV7-9 to TRBJ2-5, with TRBD2 matching 13 bases. This CDR3 has 18 amino acids. V lost 5 bases and J lost 2; bases outside the gene matches: 11. CDR1 and CDR2 from the germline V gene are SEHNR and FQNEAQ (reference sequence).